Included here is one TCR beta chain sequence, with context. The read is 3 residues too short to cover the CDR3 end, so that end is filled in from the germline J gene. immunoSEQ multiplex PCR used an average of 1200 ng genomic DNA. Produced via immunoSEQ multiplex PCR; TCRdb's table is partial and in-frame only. This table lists roughly 32,000 clones. The entry originates in a study of T cells in women clearing cervical HPV infection. Per the germline V gene, CDR1 is KGHSH and CDR2 is LQKENI. The CDR3 covers 14 residues. Input material: blood buffy coat. This clonotype originated in a woman aged 18-69 years with a cervical HPV16 infection that either progressed to CIN3+ or cleared (not recorded which). This chain connects TRBV18 to TRBJ2-4; the match to TRBD1 covers 9 bases. The DNA read from the CDR3 is TGTGCCAGCTCACCATCCGGACAGGGGTTAGGT. Translation: CASSPSGQGLG. The CDR3 as a whole reads CASSPSGQGLGQYF.